The rows below give T cell receptor beta chains drawn from one sample of a study of OX40 agonist ivuxolimab in advanced cancers. Profiling relied on immunoSEQ multiplex PCR, and the TCRdb table lists in-frame clones only, not all of them. The table includes some 70,000 clones, 85% to 90% detected once. The input for sequencing was CD4+ or CD8+ T cells sorted from blood, taken in a trial of the OX40 agonist ivuxolimab. These receptor sequences come from an adult with an advanced solid tumor such as melanoma, head and neck, liver or kidney cancer. CDR3s include the opening cysteine and the closing phenylalanine or tryptophan. A D gene is named only where the DNA matches it firmly. Not every row has a clone size; where given, it reads once, few, many or a size class.

once	15	TRBJ2-3	-	TRBV4-1	CASSQGRGLGDTQYF	TGCGCCAGCAGCCAAGGACGGGGGCTTGGAGATACGCAGTATTTT
-	15	TRBJ1-2	TRBD1	TRBV4-3	CASSQQGESYYGYTF	TGCGCCAGCAGCCAACAGGGGGAATCATACTATGGCTACACCTTC
-	15	TRBJ2-5	-	TRBV19	CASSISLTAQETQYF	TGTGCCAGTAGTATATCTTTAACCGCGCAAGAGACCCAGTACTTC
-	12	TRBJ2-1	-	TRBV7-9	CASSLNYNEQFF	TGTGCCAGCAGCTTGAACTACAATGAGCAGTTCTTC
-	16	TRBJ2-2	TRBD2	TRBV7-9	CASSEGLAGNTGELFF	TGTGCCAGCAGCGAAGGACTAGCGGGGAACACCGGGGAGCTGTTTTTT
few	15	TRBJ1-1	TRBD1	TRBV15	CATSGRQGLNTEAFF	TGTGCCACCAGCGGAAGACAGGGGCTGAACACTGAAGCTTTCTTT
once	15	TRBJ1-1	-	TRBV6-5	CASSYSEVMNTEAFF	TGTGCCAGCAGTTACTCTGAGGTCATGAACACTGAAGCTTTCTTT
-	17	TRBJ1-6	-	TRBV7-2	CASSRSADSRYNSPLHF	TGTGCCAGCAGCCGTAGCGCGGACAGTCGCTATAATTCACCCCTCCACTTT
-	14	TRBJ1-1	-	TRBV6-6	CAGHYRDRRTEAFF	TGTGCCGGACACTACCGGGACCGTAGAACTGAAGCTTTCTTT
-	13	TRBJ1-1	-	TRBV5-1	CASSPTGPAEAFF	TGCGCCAGCAGCCCCACGGGGCCAGCTGAAGCTTTCTTT
-	17	TRBJ2-2	TRBD1	TRBV18	CASSLPGQGARVGELFF	TGTGCCAGCTCACTACCGGGACAGGGGGCGAGAGTCGGGGAGCTGTTTTTT
-	15	TRBJ2-1	-	TRBV11-3	CASSAEGQSYNEQFF	TGTGCCAGCAGCGCTGAAGGACAGTCCTACAATGAGCAGTTCTTC
few	18	TRBJ1-1	-	TRBV7-9	CASSSSPWYREGGTEAFF	TGTGCCAGCAGCTCCAGCCCCTGGTATAGGGAAGGAGGGACTGAAGCTTTCTTT
-	15	TRBJ1-3	TRBD1	TRBV19	CASSTSGGARNTIYF	TGTGCCAGTAGTACCTCAGGGGGCGCGAGGAACACCATATATTTT
-	14	TRBJ2-3	-	TRBV6-5	CATNSGAWTDTQYF	TGTGCCACTAACTCGGGGGCTTGGACAGATACGCAGTATTTT
-	16	TRBJ2-7	TRBD1	TRBV5-1	CASSLGGTGGTYEQYF	TGCGCCAGCAGCTTGGGCGGGACAGGGGGAACCTACGAGCAGTACTTC
-	16	TRBJ1-6	-	TRBV4-3	CASSQEEGLGHSPLHF	TGCGCCAGCAGCCAAGAGGAGGGACTTGGGCATTCACCCCTCCACTTT
-	15	TRBJ2-7	TRBD1	TRBV7-9	CASSQGQDIIYEQYF	TGTGCCAGCAGCCAAGGACAGGATATCATCTACGAGCAGTACTTC
-	15	TRBJ1-1	-	TRBV7-3	CASSSLGGASSEAFF	TGTGCCAGCAGCTCTCTCGGGGGCGCATCCTCTGAAGCTTTCTTT
-	12	TRBJ1-2	-	TRBV5-4	CASSLETYGYTF	TGTGCCAGCAGCTTGGAGACCTATGGCTACACCTTC
-	12	TRBJ1-1	-	TRBV7-2	CASSLQQGEAFF	TGTGCCAGCAGCCTTCAACAGGGTGAAGCTTTCTTT
-	14	TRBJ2-2	-	TRBV6-1	CASMVYRETGELFF	TGTGCCAGCATGGTGTACAGGGAGACCGGGGAGCTGTTTTTT
-	16	TRBJ1-2	-	TRBV28	CASSRASLREIYGYTF	TGTGCCAGCAGTCGCGCGTCGCTCAGGGAGATCTATGGCTACACCTTC
-	14	TRBJ2-3	-	TRBV7-9	CASSQNGGADTQYF	TGTGCCAGCAGCCAGAACGGAGGGGCAGATACGCAGTATTTT
-	12	TRBJ1-1	-	TRBV5-1	CARRGWNTEAFF	TGCGCCCGTCGCGGTTGGAACACTGAAGCTTTCTTT
-	13	TRBJ2-3	-	TRBV10-2	CASSEPGTDTQYF	TGCGCCAGCAGTGAGCCAGGGACAGATACGCAGTATTTT
-	13	TRBJ2-5	-	TRBV18	CASTRAIQETQYF	TGTGCCAGCACTAGGGCTATCCAAGAGACCCAGTACTTC
-	15	TRBJ1-3	-	TRBV6-6	CASTYAGLPGNTIYF	TGTGCCAGCACCTACGCGGGCCTTCCTGGAAACACCATATATTTT
-	12	TRBJ1-2	-	TRBV29-1	CSVLTDNYGYTF	TGCAGCGTTCTGACAGATAACTATGGCTACACCTTC
-	13	TRBJ2-1	-	TRBV7-2	CASSLAFPNEQFF	TGTGCCAGCAGCTTAGCGTTTCCCAATGAGCAGTTCTTC
-	14	TRBJ1-3	-	TRBV18	CASSPDSSGNTIYF	TGTGCCAGCTCACCCGACAGCTCTGGAAACACCATATATTTT
-	14	TRBJ1-2	TRBD1	TRBV2	CANKQGALNYGYTF	TGTGCCAACAAACAGGGGGCCCTTAACTATGGCTACACCTTC
few	12	TRBJ1-2	TRBD1	TRBV19	CASRDRDSGYTF	TGTGCCAGCCGGGACAGGGATTCGGGCTACACCTTC
-	14	TRBJ2-5	TRBD1	TRBV7-9	CASSPGTGKETQYF	TGTGCCAGCAGCCCGGGGACAGGGAAAGAGACCCAGTACTTC
-	13	TRBJ1-6	-	TRBV6-5	CASNWSYNSPLHF	TGTGCCAGCAACTGGTCATATAATTCACCCCTCCACTTT
-	15	TRBJ2-3	-	TRBV7-2	CASSLIGGSTDTQYF	TGTGCCAGCAGCTTAATTGGGGGGAGCACAGATACGCAGTATTTT
-	15	TRBJ1-2	TRBD1	TRBV27	CASSRDRGLRGGYTF	TGTGCCAGCAGCAGGGACAGGGGGCTCAGAGGTGGCTACACCTTC
-	14	TRBJ1-2	-	TRBV5-5	CASSHLGQSYGYTF	TGTGCCAGCAGCCACCTTGGGCAGTCCTATGGCTACACCTTC
-	15	TRBJ1-1	TRBD1	TRBV5-4	CASRIETGVATEAFF	TGTGCCAGCAGAATTGAAACAGGGGTGGCCACTGAAGCTTTCTTT
once	13	TRBJ1-1	TRBD1	TRBV29-1	CSVYRTGGTEAFF	TGCAGCGTTTACCGGACAGGGGGCACTGAAGCTTTCTTT
once	15	TRBJ1-1	TRBD1	TRBV5-1	CASSLVRAGGTEAFF	TGCGCCAGCAGCTTGGTACGTGCAGGGGGCACTGAAGCTTTCTTT
-	15	TRBJ2-2	-	TRBV7-9	CASSFQLGDSGELFF	TGTGCCAGCAGCTTCCAGCTAGGTGACTCCGGGGAGCTGTTTTTT
-	15	TRBJ1-1	-	TRBV28	CASSPTWGGNTEAFF	TGTGCCAGCAGTCCTACGTGGGGCGGGAACACTGAAGCTTTCTTT
few	14	TRBJ1-2	TRBD1	TRBV10-2	CASSGTGQDYGYTF	TGCGCCAGCAGTGGGACGGGACAGGACTATGGCTACACCTTC
-	13	TRBJ1-2	TRBD1	TRBV5-8	CASSMGQTYGYTF	TGTGCCAGCAGCATGGGACAGACCTATGGCTACACCTTC
-	14	TRBJ2-5	TRBD2	TRBV7-2	CASSPRTSIATQYF	TGTGCCAGCAGCCCTAGGACTAGCATCGCGACCCAGTACTTC
-	15	TRBJ1-5	TRBD1	TRBV19	CASSARTGEGQPQHF	TGTGCCAGTAGTGCTCGGACAGGGGAAGGTCAGCCCCAGCATTTT
-	14	TRBJ1-4	-	TRBV7-2	CASSLGATNEKLFF	TGTGCCAGCAGCTTAGGGGCAACTAATGAAAAACTGTTTTTT
-	14	TRBJ1-1	-	TRBV2	CASSILLQGDLAFF	TGTGCCAGCAGTATACTTCTACAGGGAGATCTAGCTTTCTTT
-	16	TRBJ2-3	TRBD2	TRBV7-9	CASSFGLAGEGDTQYF	TGTGCCAGCAGCTTTGGACTAGCGGGGGAGGGGGATACGCAGTATTTT
-	15	TRBJ1-1	-	TRBV18	CASSEWTNMNTEAFF	TGTGCCAGCTCCGAATGGACGAACATGAACACTGAAGCTTTCTTT
once	16	TRBJ1-1	-	TRBV18	CASSPAGGGMNTEAFF	TGTGCCAGCTCACCCGCCGGGGGGGGGATGAACACTGAAGCTTTCTTT
-	13	TRBJ2-7	-	TRBV2	CASSVRISYEQYF	TGTGCCAGCAGTGTGAGGATCTCCTACGAGCAGTACTTC
-	13	TRBJ1-3	-	TRBV10-1	CASSESVGNTIYF	TGCGCCAGCAGTGAGTCAGTAGGAAACACCATATATTTT
-	14	TRBJ2-5	-	TRBV6-1	CASSTGTPKETQYF	TGTGCCAGCAGTACCGGGACACCAAAAGAGACCCAGTACTTC